This entry describes one T cell receptor (beta chain). Its antigen is not identified. The same CDR3 arises from other DNA sequences in this sample as well. Treatment of the sample: roughly 19 received Ad26.COV2.S at low or high dose, single or two shots; roughly five received placebo; per-sample allocation not given. Sampling occurred on day 63 after the first vaccine or placebo injection. In Boston, the donor was an adult between 18-55 years of age. Vaccine was an Ad26 vector expressing Wuhan-strain SARS-CoV-2 spike. The record originates from a study of Ad26.COV2.S vaccination and SARS-CoV-2 variants. Whole-study results and caveats: Substantial response breadth was reportedly seen for spike-specific CD8+ and CD4+ T cells after vaccination. Participants given vaccine showed non-spike TCR breadth similar to that of placebo recipients.

Produced via immunoSEQ multiplex PCR; TCRdb's table is partial and in-frame only. The data contain 300,000 to 350,000 clones, 70% to 90% of them singletons. Per germline, CDR1 SGHTA and CDR2 FQGNSA. V was pared by 3 bases and J by 1 base, with 6 bases between. This CDR3 has 13 residues. The rearrangement joins TRBV7-2 to TRBJ1-1; TRBD1 might be the D (5 bases). This receptor was obtained from a person aged 18-65 years who received the Ad26.COV2.S COVID-19 vaccine or a placebo. The starting material was peripheral blood, obtained in a trial of Ad26.COV2.S vaccine versus placebo. CDR3 coding DNA: TGTGCCAGCAGCTTGGGGCGGAACACTGAAGCTTTCTTT. It is translated as CASSLGRNTEAFF.